The present T cell receptor (beta chain) was sequenced within a study of identical twins (dated by TCRdb to the mid-2010s). Turning to the overall study: To test whether fetal clonotypes persist, this study deep-sequenced TCR alpha and beta repertoires from monozygotic twins, from unrelated adults of various ages, and from cord blood. To rule out contamination, the twin experiments were replicated at different times with different library preparation protocols.

The method behind the library was 5' RACE. The sample was run on an Illumina HiSeq 2000. A universal primer binding site was introduced by template switching, and a unique molecular identifier was present in the final cDNA, enabling accurate counting of TCR cDNA molecules. Specific primers in the conserved constant-segment region were used to synthesize first-strand cDNA for TCR alpha and beta chains. To control for contamination, each cDNA library was double barcoded with a SMART-Mk sample barcode plus Illumina barcodes. TruSeq adapter sequences, together with Illumina sample barcodes, were added in two successive PCR steps. TCR alpha and beta cDNA libraries were sequenced on the Illumina HiSeq platform with custom primers. In the original analysis: Raw reads were processed with MiGEC to extract unique molecular identifiers, and MiXCR was used to determine CDR3 positions. For each individual, recombination models were inferred using an EM algorithm with the repgenHMM and IGoR tools. Shared clonotype analysis was performed with the tcR package in R, normalizing sharing by the product of cloneset sizes. To study raw recombination without the effects of thymic and clonal selection, out-of-frame nonproductive sequences were analyzed. The public reads were reprocessed in TCRdb via fastp at Q25 and MiXCR, keeping in-frame beta chains. Rows with one shared CDR3 protein collapse into an entry with the most common genes and DNA. These V and J calls originate from TCRdb's pipeline instead of the authors' own analysis. The sample data list approximately 590,000 distinct CDR3 sequences, and 9% to 10% of these were observed just once. The leading ten clones occupy approximately 3.2% of the sample.

As to this clonotype: Its cognate antigen has yet to be identified. The sample holds no much larger clone one base away, and base qualities are not on file.

Trimming accounts for 5 bases at V and 0 bases at J, while the number of junction bases matched to no gene is 2. According to the germline V gene, CDR1 reads KGHDR and CDR2 reads SFDVKD. From the cysteine through the phenylalanine, the CDR3 covers 14 amino acids. Kept here is only the CDR3 DNA, which spans 42 bases and is read in frame from base 1. Every donor was a healthy Caucasian. Three pairs of female monozygotic twins, all aged roughly 18 to 30 years, made up the twin cohort. RNA for TCR libraries was isolated from peripheral blood mononuclear cells. Findings and caveats that apply to the study as a whole: Out-of-frame TCR alpha sequences shared between twins showed an excess of low generation-probability sequences compared with coincidental sharing between unrelated individuals. In monozygotic twins, out-of-frame TCR alpha sharing was systematically underestimated by recombination models, although the models agreed with sharing between unrelated individuals. Invariant T cells such as MAIT and iNKT could partly confound zero-insertion analyses, although diverse VJ usage argued against such confounding for most clonotypes. Abundant cord blood beta clonotypes had fewer insertions, young adult naive repertoires showed a similar but weaker trend, and memory repertoires showed no such trend. In beta out-of-frame sequences, excess twin sharing was weaker, because having fewer shared sequences lowered the signal-to-noise ratio. Because the same donors could not be followed over many years, the conclusions depended on cross-sectional statistical analysis.

The same data also went into a second study, on yellow fever vaccine responses in identical twins. Drawing on the second study: The authors reported that the T cell response to vaccination in identical twins appeared partly convergent and partly personalized. In the study, vaccine-responding T cell clones were precisely tracked in identical twins.

The sequence was collected from a young woman in good health. Here the chain combines TRBV24-1 and TRBJ1-1, with TRBD1 matching 7 junction bases. Material for sequencing was PBMCs. The CDR3 sequence is CATSATGLNTEAFF. The base sequence is TGTGCCACCAGTGCGACAGGGCTGAACACTGAAGCTTTCTTT.